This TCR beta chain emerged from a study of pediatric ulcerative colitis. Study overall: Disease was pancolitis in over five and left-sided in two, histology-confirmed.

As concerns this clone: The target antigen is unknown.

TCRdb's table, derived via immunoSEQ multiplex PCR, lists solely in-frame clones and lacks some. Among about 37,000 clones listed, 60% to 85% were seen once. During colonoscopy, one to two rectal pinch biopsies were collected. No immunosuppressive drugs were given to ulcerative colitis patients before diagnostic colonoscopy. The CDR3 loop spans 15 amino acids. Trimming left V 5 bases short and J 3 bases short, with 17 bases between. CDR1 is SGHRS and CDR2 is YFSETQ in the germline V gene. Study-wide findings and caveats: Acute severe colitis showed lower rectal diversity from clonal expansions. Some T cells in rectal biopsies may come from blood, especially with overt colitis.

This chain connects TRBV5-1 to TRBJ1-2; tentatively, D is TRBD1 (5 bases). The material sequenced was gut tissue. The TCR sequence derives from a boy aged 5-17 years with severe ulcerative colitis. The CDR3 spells CASRAGTFLHYGYTF. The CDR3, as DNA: TGCGCCAGCAGGGCCGGGACTTTTCTCCACTATGGCTACACCTTC.